This passage covers 27 T cell receptor beta chains from one sample sequenced in a study of cytomegalovirus exposure and HLA in healthy donors. PCR involved 60 Vbeta and 13 Jbeta primers. TCRdb's table, derived via immunoSEQ multiplex PCR, lists solely in-frame clones and lacks some. The repertoire includes about 240,000 clones, just under 80% of them detected once, and about 0.5% sits in the top ten. The sample taken for sequencing was PBMCs. The receptors were gathered from a boy younger than 18 in good health and CMV-seronegative.

The J gene is TRBJ2-2, the V gene TRBV7-8; D is undetermined. The V end lost 8 bases, the J end lost 2 bases, and 9 bases lay between the germline ends. Germline-derived CDR1 and CDR2 are SGHVS and FQNEAQ. The CDR3 length is 13 residues. The CDR3 spells CASFRVNTGELFF. CDR3 nucleotides: TGTGCCAGCTTCCGGGTTAACACCGGGGAGCTGTTTTTT. Combining the CDR3 with reference TRBV7-8 and TRBJ2-2 gives the whole variable domain GAGVSQSPRYKVAKRGQDVALRCDPISGHVSLFWYQQALGQGPEFLTYFQNEAQLDKSGLPSDRFFAERPEGSVSTLKIQRTQQEDSAVYLCASFRVNTGELFFGEGSRLTVL.

The chain links TRBV29-1 to TRBJ2-1; D may be TRBD2 (6 bases). The CDR3 is 14 residues long. From germline, CDR1 is SQVTM and CDR2 ANQGSEA. V was trimmed by 7 bases and J by 5 bases, leaving 18 bases between them. CDR3 region: CSAGRARGNNEQFF. The DNA for the CDR3 is TGCAGCGCAGGTAGGGCTCGGGGGAACAATGAGCAGTTCTTC.

The V call is TRBV10-1, the J call TRBJ2-5; D gene ambiguous. The CDR3 runs 14 residues. Between the trimmed V and J ends, which lost 0 bases and 1 base, there was a span of 6 bases. The germline V gene has CDR1 WNHNN and CDR2 SYGVQD (reference sequence). The CDR3 reads CASSESVSQETQYF. CDR3 in DNA: TGCGCCAGCAGTGAGTCTGTCAGCCAAGAGACCCAGTACTTC.

This chain connects TRBV25-1 to TRBJ1-2; 7 bases agree with TRBD1. From germline, CDR1 is MGHDK and CDR2 SYGVNS. V shed 0 bases, J shed 2 bases, and the junction held 9 bases outside the gene matches. The CDR3 contains 17 residues. This CDR3 reads CASSEYFRGVGNYGYTF. Written as DNA, the CDR3 is TGTGCCAGCAGTGAATATTTCAGGGGGGTAGGAAACTATGGCTACACCTTC.

The V gene is TRBV6-5, the J gene TRBJ1-2, with 10 bases aligning to TRBD1. V was clipped by 7 bases and J by 4 bases; unmatched bases: 9. CDR1 is MNHEY and CDR2 is SVGAGI in the germline V gene. The CDR3 has 15 amino acids. The CDR3 DNA sequence: TGTGCCAGCATCGGCGGACAGGGGGTTAGCTATGGCTACACCTTC. This codes for CASIGGQGVSYGYTF.

CDR3 in DNA: TGCGCCAGCAGCTTGGTGGGACAGGGACTGAACACTGAAGCTTTCTTT. Its protein product is CASSLVGQGLNTEAFF. The V gene is TRBV5-1, the J gene TRBJ1-1, with 9 bases that match TRBD1. V lost 0 bases to trimming and J lost 0 bases; unmatched junction nucleotides: 3. CDR3 length: 16 residues. From germline, CDR1 is SGHRS and CDR2 YFSETQ. Drawing the rest from reference TRBV5-1 and TRBJ1-1, the complete variable domain is KAGVTQTPRYLIKTRGQQVTLSCSPISGHRSVSWYQQTPGQGLQFLFEYFSETQRNKGNFPGRFSGRQFSNSRSEMNVSTLELGDSALYLCASSLVGQGLNTEAFFGQGTRLTVV.

The V call is TRBV19, the J call TRBJ1-2; 7 positions agree with TRBD1. This CDR3 region has 15 residues. The germline V gene encodes CDR1 LNHDA and CDR2 SQIVND (reference sequence). J was trimmed by 6 bases and V by 2 bases; bases with no gene match: 9. The CDR3: CASSISLTGTNGYTF. For the CDR3, the DNA is TGTGCCAGTAGTATATCGCTGACAGGGACGAATGGCTACACCTTC.

This rearrangement joins TRBV6-5 to TRBJ1-6, with D possibly matching TRBD1 (5 bases). CDR1 is MNHEY, CDR2 SVGAGI, per germline. V lost 8 bases and J lost 9, with 20 bases in between. This CDR3 spans 15 amino acids. CDR3 DNA sequence: TGTGCCAGCGGGAGTGGTAGGGACGGGGGTTCACCCCTCCACTTT. Its protein is CASGSGRDGGSPLHF.

This rearrangement joins TRBV29-1 to TRBJ1-4; D possibly corresponds to TRBD1 (5 bases). Deletions cut 7 bases from V and 0 bases from J, with 9 bases between. CDR1 SQVTM and CDR2 ANQGSEA come from the germline V gene. The CDR3 is 13 residues long. The CDR3 is CSAWGATNEKLFF. The DNA of the CDR3 is TGCAGCGCCTGGGGGGCAACTAATGAAAAACTGTTTTTT.

V usage is TRBV5-4 and J usage is TRBJ2-2; D not resolved. Trimming took 0 bases from V and 2 from J, leaving 8 bases between them. Germline CDR1 and CDR2: SGHNT and YYREEE (reference sequence). The CDR3 spans 15 residues. The CDR3 protein is CASSLGSPNTGELFF. In DNA, the CDR3 is TGTGCCAGCAGCTTGGGTTCTCCTAACACCGGGGAGCTGTTTTTT.

The chain uses TRBV4-2 and TRBJ2-7; possibly TRBD1 for D (6 bases). The CDR3 loop spans 14 amino acids. Trimming left V 3 bases short and J 3 bases short, with 12 bases between. From germline, CDR1 is LGHNA and CDR2 YNFKEQ. The CDR3 coding sequence is TGTGCCAGCAGCCATTTGGGGGCCCACTACGAGCAGTACTTC. It yields the protein CASSHLGAHYEQYF.

The chain joins TRBV7-6 to TRBJ1-4; maybe TRBD1 (6 bases). This CDR3 region has 14 residues. The germline gives CDR1 SGHVS, CDR2 FNYEAQ. Deletions cut 2 bases from V and 8 bases from J, with 12 bases between. The CDR3 is CASSLNRVAEKLFF. CDR3 coding DNA: TGTGCCAGCAGCTTAAACAGGGTCGCCGAAAAACTGTTTTTT. Variable domain in full (rest from reference TRBV7-6 and TRBJ1-4): GAGVSQSPRYKVTKRGQDVALRCDPISGHVSLYWYRQALGQGPEFLTYFNYEAQQDKSGLPNDRFSAERPEGSISTLTIQRTEQRDSAMYRCASSLNRVAEKLFFGSGTQLSVL.

The gene calls are TRBV29-1 and TRBJ2-5; D is undetermined. Germline values: CDR1 SQVTM, CDR2 ANQGSEA. V was shortened by 0 bases and J by 3 bases, with 11 bases between the two germline ends. This CDR3 contains 14 residues. Here the CDR3 reads CSVEDTPRKETQYF. The CDR3 nucleotides are TGCAGCGTTGAAGATACGCCGCGAAAAGAGACCCAGTACTTC.

Worth noting for this clone: At the DNA level, this CDR3 is encoded by other sequences in the same sample as well. CDR3 loop: CASSLPTGNYGYTF. DNA for the CDR3: TGTGCCAGCAGCCTGCCGACAGGGAACTATGGCTACACCTTC. This sequence joins TRBV7-9 and TRBJ1-2; 7 nucleotides align to TRBD1. CDR1 is SEHNR, CDR2 FQNEAQ, per germline (reference sequence). The CDR3 has 14 amino acids. V trimming: 5 bases; J trimming: 2 bases; junction bases outside the gene matches: 5.

This clone was seen a few times. The genes are TRBV11-3 and TRBJ1-1; D not certain. Germline-derived CDR1 and CDR2 are SGHNT and YENEEA. The CDR3 consists of 13 residues. V was clipped by 0 bases and J by 2 bases, with 4 bases between them. CDR3 in amino acids: CASSLDSNTEAFF. The CDR3 DNA reads as TGTGCCAGCAGCTTAGACAGTAACACTGAAGCTTTCTTT.

The rearrangement joins TRBV11-3 to TRBJ2-7; 8 bases are shared with TRBD2. Per the germline V gene, CDR1 is SGHNT and CDR2 is YENEEA. J gave up 6 bases and V 2 bases, and 9 bases lay outside the gene matches. The length of the CDR3 is 15 residues. In nucleotides, the CDR3 is TGTGCCAGCAGCTTACAAAGCGGGAGCCTGGGCGAGCAGTACTTC. Translated: CASSLQSGSLGEQYF.

The rearrangement joins TRBV19 to TRBJ1-5; D unclear. The V end lost 1 base, the J end lost 9 bases, and 13 bases lay between the germline ends. The CDR3 is made up of 14 amino acids. CDR1 LNHDA and CDR2 SQIVND come from the germline V gene (reference sequence). In nucleotides, the CDR3 is TGTGCCAGTAGTATAGGTCACGGTAATGGGCCCCAGCATTTT. Its protein is CASSIGHGNGPQHF.

This chain uses TRBV11-2 with TRBJ1-2, with D tentatively TRBD1 (5 bases). The germline V gene has CDR1 SGHAT and CDR2 FQNNGV. This CDR3 region has 13 residues. V lost 3 bases, J lost 2 bases, and 7 bases lay in between. CDR3 coding DNA: TGTGCCAGCAGCTTCGGGGGAAACTATGGCTACACCTTC. This codes for CASSFGGNYGYTF.

This clone was seen a handful of times. The V and J genes are TRBV6-5 and TRBJ1-1, with 9 bases matching TRBD1. Germline lookup yields CDR1 MNHEY and CDR2 SVGAGI. Unmatched junction bases numbered 6, after V lost 2 bases and J lost 5 bases. The CDR3 has 15 amino acids. The CDR3, as DNA: TGTGCCAGCAGTTACCAAACAGGGGGCGCGACTGAAGCTTTCTTT. This encodes CASSYQTGGATEAFF.

This clone was recorded a few times. This sample includes further DNA sequences coding for the same CDR3. J is TRBJ1-2 and V is TRBV19; TRBD1 is a possible D gene (6 bases). V was pared by 4 bases and J by 4 bases, with 13 bases between. This CDR3 contains 14 residues. Germline values: CDR1 LNHDA, CDR2 SQIVND (reference sequence). CDR3 sequence: CASSNHREFYGYTF. In DNA, the CDR3 is TGTGCCAGTAGTAACCACAGGGAGTTCTATGGCTACACCTTC.

The CDR3 DNA is TGCGCCAGCAGCCAAGTGACAGGGATTGTCTCCTCTGGGGCCAACGTCCTGACTTTC. Protein product: CASSQVTGIVSSGANVLTF. This chain links TRBV4-1 with TRBJ2-6; 7 positions match TRBD1. CDR3 length: 19 amino acids. Germline V gene sequence: CDR1 MGHRA, CDR2 YSYEKL. The junction had 9 bases not matched to a gene; V was cut back by 1 base and J by 0 bases.

This chain uses TRBV10-3 with TRBJ2-1; 9 bases align to TRBD1. Per the germline V gene, CDR1 is ENHRY and CDR2 is SYGVKD. CDR3 length: 15 residues. With 6 bases clipped from V and 8 bases from J, the junction kept 11 bases outside the gene matches. The CDR3 DNA reads TGTGCCATCAGACCGGGACAGGGAATAGTAGATGAGCAGTTCTTC. It yields the protein CAIRPGQGIVDEQFF.

This chain uses TRBV19 with TRBJ1-1; 7 positions agree with TRBD1. Trimming at V came to 4 bases and at J to 1 base, leaving 3 bases not matched to a gene. Germline CDR1 reads LNHDA; CDR2 reads SQIVND (reference sequence). The CDR3 has 14 residues. This chain's CDR3 is CASSSRTGNTEAFF. In DNA form, the CDR3 reads TGTGCCAGTAGTAGCCGGACAGGGAACACTGAAGCTTTCTTT.

This clone was seen only once. The chain has TRBV25-1 and TRBJ1-3, with D unresolved. Trimming removed 4 bases from V and 1 base from J, with 8 bases in between. The germline V gene encodes CDR1 MGHDK and CDR2 SYGVNS. The CDR3 spans 14 residues. The CDR3 nucleotides are TGTGCCAGCAGTGGTGGCACGTCTGGAAACACCATATATTTT. Translating it yields CASSGGTSGNTIYF.

The CDR3 bases are TGTGCCAGCAGCGACAGGGGGCCCCACGAGCAGTACTTC. Protein product: CASSDRGPHEQYF. V usage is TRBV7-8 and J usage is TRBJ2-7; 10 nucleotides align to TRBD1. This CDR3 contains 13 residues. Germline assignment: CDR1 SGHVS and CDR2 FQNEAQ. Unmatched junction bases numbered 3, after V lost 5 bases and J lost 5 bases.

This clone was observed a few times. This chain uses TRBV21-1 with TRBJ1-6; the table's TRBD1 call for D was not verified on the DNA. TRBV21-1 is a known pseudogene. The CDR3 is 17 amino acids. CDR3 nucleotide sequence: TGTGCCAGCAGCGAAATCTCTCGGGGACAATGGGATTCACCCCTCCACTTT. Translated, it gives CASSEISRGQWDSPLHF.

The chain combines TRBV19 with TRBJ1-2, with D possibly matching TRBD1 (5 bases). V was trimmed by 1 base and J by 8 bases, leaving 17 bases between them. CDR1 and CDR2 (germline): LNHDA, SQIVND (reference sequence). The CDR3 extends over 15 amino acids. CDR3 nucleotide sequence: TGTGCCAGTAGTATAGTACAGGCGGGGATATCAGGCTACACCTTC. Its protein is CASSIVQAGISGYTF.